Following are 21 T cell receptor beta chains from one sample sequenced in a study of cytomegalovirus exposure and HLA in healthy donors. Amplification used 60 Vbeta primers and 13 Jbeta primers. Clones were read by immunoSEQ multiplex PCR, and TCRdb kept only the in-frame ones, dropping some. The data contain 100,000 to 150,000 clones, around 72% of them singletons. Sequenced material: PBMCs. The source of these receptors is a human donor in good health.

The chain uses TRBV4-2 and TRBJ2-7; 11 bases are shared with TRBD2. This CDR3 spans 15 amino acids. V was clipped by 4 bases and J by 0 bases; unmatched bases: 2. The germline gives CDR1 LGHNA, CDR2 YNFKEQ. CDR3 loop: CASSPTSGSSYEQYF. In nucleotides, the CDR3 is TGTGCCAGCAGCCCAACTAGCGGGAGCTCCTACGAGCAGTACTTC.

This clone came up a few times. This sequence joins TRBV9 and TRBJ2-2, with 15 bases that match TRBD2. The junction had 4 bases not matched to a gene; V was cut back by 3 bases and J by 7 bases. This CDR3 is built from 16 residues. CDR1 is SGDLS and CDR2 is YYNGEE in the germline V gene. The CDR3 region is CASSAGLAGGYGELFF. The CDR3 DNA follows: TGTGCCAGCAGCGCGGGACTAGCGGGGGGCTACGGGGAGCTGTTTTTT.

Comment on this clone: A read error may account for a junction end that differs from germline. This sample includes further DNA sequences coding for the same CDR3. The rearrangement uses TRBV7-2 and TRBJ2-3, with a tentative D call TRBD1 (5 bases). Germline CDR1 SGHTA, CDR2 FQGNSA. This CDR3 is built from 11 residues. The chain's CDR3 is CASLETDTQYF. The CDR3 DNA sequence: TGTGCCAGCCTGGAGACAGATACGCAGTACTTT. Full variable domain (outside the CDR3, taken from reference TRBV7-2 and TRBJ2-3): GAGVSQSPSNKVTEKGKDVELRCDPISGHTALYWYRQSLGQGLEFLIYFQGNSAPDKSGLPSDRFSAERTGGSVSTLTIQRTQQEDSAVYLCASLETDTQYFGPGTRLTVL.

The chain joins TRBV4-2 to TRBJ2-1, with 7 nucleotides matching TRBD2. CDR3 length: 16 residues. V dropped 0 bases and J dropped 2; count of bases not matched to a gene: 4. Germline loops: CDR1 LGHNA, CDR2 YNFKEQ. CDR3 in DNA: TGTGCCAGCAGCCAAGAAGTAAGCGGGACCTACAATGAGCAGTTCTTC. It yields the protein CASSQEVSGTYNEQFF.

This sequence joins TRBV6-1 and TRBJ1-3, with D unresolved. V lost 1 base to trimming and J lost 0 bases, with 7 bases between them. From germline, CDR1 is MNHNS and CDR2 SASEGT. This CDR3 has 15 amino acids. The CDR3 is CASSEDSGSGNTIYF. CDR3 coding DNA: TGTGCCAGCAGTGAAGACAGTGGCTCTGGAAACACCATATATTTT.

The CDR3 reads CASSLGGAGELFF. In nucleotides, the CDR3 is TGCGCCAGCAGCTTGGGGGGGGCCGGGGAGCTGTTTTTT. V gene TRBV5-1 combines with J gene TRBJ2-2; D is perhaps TRBD2 (6 bases). The CDR3 runs 13 residues. The germline V gene has CDR1 SGHRS and CDR2 YFSETQ. Trimming stripped 0 bases from V and 6 bases from J, with 6 bases between.

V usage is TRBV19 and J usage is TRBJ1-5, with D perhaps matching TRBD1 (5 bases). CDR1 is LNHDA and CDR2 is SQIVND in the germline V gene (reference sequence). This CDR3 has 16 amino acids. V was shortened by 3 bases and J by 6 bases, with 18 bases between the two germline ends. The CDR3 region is CASSIGASRSGQPQHF. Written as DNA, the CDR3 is TGTGCCAGTAGTATTGGGGCATCTCGTTCCGGTCAGCCCCAGCATTTT.

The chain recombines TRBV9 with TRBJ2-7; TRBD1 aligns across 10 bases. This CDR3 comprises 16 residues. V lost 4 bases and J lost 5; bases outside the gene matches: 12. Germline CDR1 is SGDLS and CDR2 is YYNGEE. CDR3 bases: TGTGCCAGCAGCTCCTTGGACAGGGGGGGAAAAAACGAGCAGTACTTC. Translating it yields CASSSLDRGGKNEQYF.

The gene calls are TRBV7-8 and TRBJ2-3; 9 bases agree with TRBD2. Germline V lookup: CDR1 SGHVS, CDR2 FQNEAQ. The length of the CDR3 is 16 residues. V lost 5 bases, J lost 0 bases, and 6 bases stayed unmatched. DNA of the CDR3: TGTGCCAGCAGCAAGTCTAGCGGGGAGAGCACAGATACGCAGTATTTT. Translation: CASSKSSGESTDTQYF.

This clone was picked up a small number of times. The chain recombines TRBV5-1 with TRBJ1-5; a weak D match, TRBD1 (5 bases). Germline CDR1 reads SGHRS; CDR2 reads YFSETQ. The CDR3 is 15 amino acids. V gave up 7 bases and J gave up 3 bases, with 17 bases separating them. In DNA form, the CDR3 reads TGCGCCAGCGCTCAGGGTATGGGAACCAATCAGCCCCAGCATTTT. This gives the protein CASAQGMGTNQPQHF.

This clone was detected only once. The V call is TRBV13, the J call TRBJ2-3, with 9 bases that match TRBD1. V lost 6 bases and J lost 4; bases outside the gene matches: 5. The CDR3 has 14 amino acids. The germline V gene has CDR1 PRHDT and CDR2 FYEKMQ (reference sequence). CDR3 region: CASRPTGGADTQYF. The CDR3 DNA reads TGTGCCAGCAGACCGACAGGGGGTGCAGATACGCAGTATTTT. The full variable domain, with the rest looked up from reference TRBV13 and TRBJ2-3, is AAGVIQSPRHLIKEKRETATLKCYPIPRHDTVYWYQQGPGQDPQFLISFYEKMQSDKGSIPDRFSAQQFSDYHSELNMSSLELGDSALYFCASRPTGGADTQYFGPGTRLTVL.

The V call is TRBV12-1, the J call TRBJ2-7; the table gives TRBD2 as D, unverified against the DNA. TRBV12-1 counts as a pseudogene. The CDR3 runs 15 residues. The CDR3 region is CASSHPAPSSYEQYF. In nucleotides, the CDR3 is TGTGCCAGCAGCCACCCTGCGCCTAGCTCCTACGAGCAGTACTTC.

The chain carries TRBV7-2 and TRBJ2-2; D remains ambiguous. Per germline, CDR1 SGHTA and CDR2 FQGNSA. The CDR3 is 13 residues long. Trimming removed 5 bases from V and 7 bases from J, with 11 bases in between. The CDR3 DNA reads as TGTGCCAGCAGCCCCCTACTACACGGGGAGCTGTTTTTT. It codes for CASSPLLHGELFF.

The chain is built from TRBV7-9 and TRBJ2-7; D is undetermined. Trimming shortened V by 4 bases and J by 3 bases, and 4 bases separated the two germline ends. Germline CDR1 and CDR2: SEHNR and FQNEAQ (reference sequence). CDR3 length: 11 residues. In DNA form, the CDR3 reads TGTGCCAGCAGCTCTCGCTACGAGCAGTACTTC. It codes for CASSSRYEQYF.

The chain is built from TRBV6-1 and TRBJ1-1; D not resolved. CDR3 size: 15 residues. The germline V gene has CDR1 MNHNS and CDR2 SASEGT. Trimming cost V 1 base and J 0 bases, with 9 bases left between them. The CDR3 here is CASSEEAFMNTEAFF. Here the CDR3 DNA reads TGTGCCAGCAGTGAAGAAGCCTTCATGAACACTGAAGCTTTCTTT.

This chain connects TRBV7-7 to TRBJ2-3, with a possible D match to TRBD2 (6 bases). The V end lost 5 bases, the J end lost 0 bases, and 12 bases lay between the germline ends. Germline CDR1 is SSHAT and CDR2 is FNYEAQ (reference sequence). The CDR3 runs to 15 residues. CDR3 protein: CASSLGTVSTDTQYF. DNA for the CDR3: TGTGCCAGCAGCCTTGGGACTGTAAGCACAGATACGCAGTATTTT.

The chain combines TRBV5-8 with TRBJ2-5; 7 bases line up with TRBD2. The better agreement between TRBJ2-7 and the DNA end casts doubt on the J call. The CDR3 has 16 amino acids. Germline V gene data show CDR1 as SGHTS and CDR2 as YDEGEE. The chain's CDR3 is CASSLGHTLAVYEQYF. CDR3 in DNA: TGTGCCAGCAGCTTGGGACACACGCTAGCGGTATACGAGCAGTACTTC.

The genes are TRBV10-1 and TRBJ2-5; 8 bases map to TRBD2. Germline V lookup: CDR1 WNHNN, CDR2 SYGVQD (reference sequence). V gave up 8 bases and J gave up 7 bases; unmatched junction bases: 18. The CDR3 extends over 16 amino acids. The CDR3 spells CASPRRGLAAEGTQYF. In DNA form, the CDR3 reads TGCGCCAGCCCCCGTCGAGGACTAGCCGCGGAAGGGACCCAGTACTTC.

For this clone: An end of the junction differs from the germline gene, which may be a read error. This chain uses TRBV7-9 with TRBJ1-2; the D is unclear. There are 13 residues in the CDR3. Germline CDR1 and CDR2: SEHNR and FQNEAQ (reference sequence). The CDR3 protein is CSSSLAAGYGYTF. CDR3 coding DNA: TGTTCCAGCAGCCTGGCGGCGGGGTATGGCTACACCTTC.

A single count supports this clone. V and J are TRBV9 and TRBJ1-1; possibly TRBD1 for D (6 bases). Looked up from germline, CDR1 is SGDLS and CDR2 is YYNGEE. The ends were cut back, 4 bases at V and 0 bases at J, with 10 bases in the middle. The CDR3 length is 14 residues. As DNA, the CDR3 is TGTGCCAGCAGCACACAGGGAATGAACACTGAAGCTTTCTTT. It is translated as CASSTQGMNTEAFF. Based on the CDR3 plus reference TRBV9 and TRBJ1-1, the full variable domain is DSGVTQTPKHLITATGQRVTLRCSPRSGDLSVYWYQQSLDQGLQFLIQYYNGEERAKGNILERFSAQQFPDLHSELNLSSLELGDSALYFCASSTQGMNTEAFFGQGTRLTVV.

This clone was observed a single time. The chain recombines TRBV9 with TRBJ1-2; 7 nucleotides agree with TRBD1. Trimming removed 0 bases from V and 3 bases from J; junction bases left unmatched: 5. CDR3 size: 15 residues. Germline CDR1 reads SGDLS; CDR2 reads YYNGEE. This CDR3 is CASSVVPGGDYGYTF. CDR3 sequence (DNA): TGTGCCAGCAGCGTAGTTCCAGGGGGAGACTATGGCTACACCTTC.